This T cell receptor (beta chain) emerged from a study of cytomegalovirus exposure and HLA in healthy donors. Primers for the PCR totalled 60 Vbeta and 13 Jbeta. Sequenced by immunoSEQ multiplex PCR; TCRdb stores in-frame clones only, minus some. The sample records roughly 180,000 clones, around 80% being singletons. While unrecorded immune exposures were likely, the donors were nominally healthy when sampled. The V gene end was trimmed by 5 bases and the J gene end by 0 bases; junction bases not matched to a gene: 9. This CDR3 comprises 17 residues. CDR1 and CDR2 (germline): MNHEY, SMNVEV (reference sequence). Comments on this clone: Antigen: not known.

Broader study findings: Indistinguishable V segments, including TRBV6-2 and TRBV6-3, were excluded. The study recorded 164 TCR beta chains that were cytomegalovirus-associated. TCR beta V- and J-gene trimming was later associated with a missense DCLRE1C variant.

The origin of this receptor is a woman in her 30s in good health and CMV-seronegative. This chain connects TRBV27 to TRBJ2-7, with 11 bases fitting TRBD1. Sample: PBMCs. The DNA of the CDR3 is TGTGCCAGCAGTAAGACTCCGGGACAGGGGGGCTCCTACGAGCAGTACTTC. This codes for CASSKTPGQGGSYEQYF.